One and the same sample provided the 19 T cell receptor beta chains below, sequenced in a study of blood T cell repertoires in COVID-19. Here immunoSEQ multiplex PCR was the method, and the copy in TCRdb shows in-frame clones only, minus some. The sample consists of around 190,000 clones, about 70% of them appearing once. The sample was peripheral blood. All receptors come from a woman between 50 and 59 years old with active or convalescent COVID-19.

This sequence joins TRBV29-1 and TRBJ2-2; 10 bases align to TRBD1. With V trimmed by 8 bases and J by 7 bases, 10 bases remained unmatched. Germline assignment: CDR1 SQVTM and CDR2 ANQGSEA. This CDR3 comprises 14 residues. CDR3 region: CSFRDRGGNGELFF. The CDR3, as DNA: TGCAGCTTCCGGGACAGGGGCGGAAACGGGGAGCTGTTTTTT.

This clone was observed a few times. The chain carries TRBV6-2 or TRBV6-3 and TRBJ2-5, with D perhaps TRBD2 (5 bases). Trimming pared 6 bases from V and 3 bases from J, leaving 17 bases between. CDR1 is MNHEY and CDR2 is SVGEGT in the germline V gene. The CDR3 consists of 15 residues. The CDR3: CASSLASSGKETQYF. The CDR3 DNA is TGTGCCAGCAGCCTAGCCTCGTCCGGAAAAGAGACCCAGTACTTC.

DNA of the CDR3: TGCAGCGTTGGGTCGGATAGCGGGGGCGCAGATACGCAGTATTTT. It specifies CSVGSDSGGADTQYF. V and J are TRBV29-1 and TRBJ2-3, with 9 bases lining up with TRBD2. The CDR3 totals 15 residues. V trimming: 4 bases; J trimming: 4 bases; junction bases outside the gene matches: 9. Germline V gene lookup returns CDR1 SQVTM and CDR2 ANQGSEA.

This clone was observed a single time. The rearrangement links TRBV30 to TRBJ2-5; 8 nucleotides agree with TRBD2. The CDR3 has 15 residues. Trimming took 2 bases from V and 5 from J; bases not matched to a gene: 10. Germline lookup yields CDR1 GTSNPN and CDR2 SVGIG (reference sequence). CDR3 region: CAWSNPGLGAETQYF. The CDR3 coding sequence is TGTGCCTGGAGTAACCCGGGACTAGGGGCGGAGACCCAGTACTTC.

The genes are TRBV5-6 and TRBJ1-2, with 7 bases that match TRBD1. The V segment lost 3 bases and the J segment 7 bases; nucleotides outside the gene matches: 6. CDR3 length: 13 residues. CDR1 and CDR2 from the germline V gene are SGHDT and YYEEEE. CDR3 sequence (DNA): TGTGCCAGCAGCTGGACAGGCGCCATTGGCTACACCTTC. It translates to CASSWTGAIGYTF.

V is TRBV6-5 and J is TRBJ2-2; D might be TRBD2 (5 bases). V was pared by 8 bases and J by 6 bases, with 13 bases between. The CDR3 covers 13 residues. The germline gives CDR1 MNHEY, CDR2 SVGAGI. The CDR3 loop is CASRRGSPGELFF. The CDR3 DNA sequence: TGTGCCAGCCGTCGGGGTAGCCCCGGGGAGCTGTTTTTT.

This clone has just one count. The V and J genes are TRBV24-1 and TRBJ2-1; D not resolved. The ends were cut back, 2 bases at V and 4 bases at J, with 14 bases in the middle. The CDR3 is made up of 16 amino acids. Germline assignment: CDR1 KGHDR and CDR2 SFDVKD. CDR3 nucleotides: TGTGCCACCAGTGATTCCCTCGCGGCAACGTACAATGAGCAGTTCTTC. Amino acid sequence: CATSDSLAATYNEQFF.

The chain is built from TRBV9 and TRBJ1-6, with unresolved D. Trimming removed 0 bases from V and 10 bases from J, with 14 bases in between. The CDR3 sequence is 15 residues long. Per the germline V gene, CDR1 is SGDLS and CDR2 is YYNGEE. The CDR3 DNA is TGTGCCAGCAGCGTAGTGCGGGAATTGAGGTCACCCCTCCACTTT. It specifies CASSVVRELRSPLHF.

The V gene is TRBV7-2, the J gene TRBJ1-1, with 9 positions matching TRBD1. In germline, CDR1 is SGHTA, CDR2 FQGNSA. This CDR3 contains 16 residues. V shed 4 bases, J shed 1 base, and the junction held 7 bases outside the gene matches. Written as DNA, the CDR3 is TGTGCCAGCAGCTGGGGACAGGGTTACGCGAACACTGAAGCTTTCTTT. Amino acid sequence: CASSWGQGYANTEAFF.

The chain couples TRBV5-1 to TRBJ1-4; 7 bases align to TRBD1. The junction had 1 base not matched to a gene; V was cut back by 0 bases and J by 5 bases. The CDR3 is 14 residues long. Germline CDR1 reads SGHRS; CDR2 reads YFSETQ. Written as DNA, the CDR3 is TGCGCCAGCAGCTTGGGGGACAGAAATGAAAAACTGTTTTTT. This sequence encodes CASSLGDRNEKLFF. The full variable domain, completed using reference TRBV5-1 and TRBJ1-4, is KAGVTQTPRYLIKTRGQQVTLSCSPISGHRSVSWYQQTPGQGLQFLFEYFSETQRNKGNFPGRFSGRQFSNSRSEMNVSTLELGDSALYLCASSLGDRNEKLFFGSGTQLSVL.

This chain joins TRBV28 and TRBJ1-1; 10 nucleotides match TRBD1. Germline-derived CDR1 and CDR2 are MDHEN and SYDVKM. The CDR3 has 15 amino acids. With V trimmed by 7 bases and J by 4 bases, 9 bases remained unmatched. The CDR3 coding sequence is TGTGCCAGCATACGGGACAGGGGTATTTCCACTGAAGCTTTCTTT. Translated: CASIRDRGISTEAFF.

The chain carries TRBV7-9 and TRBJ1-5; weak D call: TRBD1 (5 bases). This CDR3 is built from 13 residues. Germline loops: CDR1 SEHNR, CDR2 FQNEAQ (reference sequence). Trimming removed 5 bases at V and 5 bases at J, with 10 bases between. The DNA for the CDR3 is TGTGCCAGCAGCCCGTCGGGGGATCAGCCCCAGCATTTT. This encodes CASSPSGDQPQHF.

The chain has TRBV19 and TRBJ1-3; D possibly corresponds to TRBD1 (5 bases). The CDR3 runs 16 residues. From germline, CDR1 is LNHDA and CDR2 SQIVND (reference sequence). The germline V and J ends were trimmed by 4 bases and 0 bases, with 13 bases remaining between them. This CDR3 is CASSTWGSLSGNTIYF. CDR3 nucleotides: TGTGCCAGTAGTACGTGGGGCAGCCTCTCTGGAAACACCATATATTTT.

This clone was observed a single time. The genes are TRBV7-9 and TRBJ1-6; D is ambiguous. The CDR3 consists of 14 residues. With 4 bases removed from V and 10 bases from J, the gap between germline ends came to 14 bases. Germline V lookup: CDR1 SEHNR, CDR2 FQNEAQ (reference sequence). The CDR3 region is CASSSPLSGSPLHF. CDR3 nucleotides: TGTGCCAGCAGCTCCCCCCTTTCGGGATCACCCCTCCACTTT.

The chain carries TRBV10-3 and TRBJ1-2; D not certain. V was clipped by 6 bases and J by 2 bases, with 13 bases between them. The germline CDR1 and CDR2 sequences are ENHRY and SYGVKD. CDR3 length: 14 residues. CDR3 residues: CAIRPVDGNYGYTF. Written as DNA, the CDR3 is TGTGCCATCAGGCCGGTCGACGGGAACTATGGCTACACCTTC.

This chain connects TRBV6-5 to TRBJ1-1, with D possibly matching TRBD1 (6 bases). The germline gives CDR1 MNHEY, CDR2 SVGAGI. The V and J ends lost 6 bases and 3 bases respectively, with 14 bases between them. CDR3 length equals 14 residues. The CDR3 here is CASSSDRFDTEAFF. The DNA for the CDR3 is TGTGCCAGCAGCTCCGACAGGTTCGACACTGAAGCTTTCTTT.

V and J are TRBV28 and TRBJ2-1; 9 bases fit TRBD1. With V trimmed by 3 bases and J by 8 bases, 11 bases remained unmatched. In germline, CDR1 is MDHEN, CDR2 SYDVKM. This CDR3 spans 16 amino acids. Here the CDR3 DNA reads TGTGCCAGCAGTTTTCAGGGACAGGGACTAAACGATGAGCAGTTCTTC. It specifies CASSFQGQGLNDEQFF.

This clone has just a few counts. The genes are TRBV6-2 or TRBV6-3 and TRBJ2-7; D may be TRBD1 (6 bases). Germline assignment: CDR1 MNHEY and CDR2 SVGEGT. This CDR3 comprises 12 residues. V was clipped by 6 bases and J by 4 bases, with 10 bases between them. This chain's CDR3 is CASSEGQYEQYF. CDR3 nucleotide sequence: TGTGCCAGCAGCGAAGGACAGTACGAGCAGTACTTC.

This chain uses TRBV9 with TRBJ2-5; the match to TRBD2 covers 8 bases. The V segment lost 0 bases and the J segment 1 base; nucleotides outside the gene matches: 2. Per germline, CDR1 SGDLS and CDR2 YYNGEE. The CDR3 runs 15 residues. The CDR3 coding sequence is TGTGCCAGCAGCGTAGCGGGGGGGGTCCAAGAGACCCAGTACTTC. Translated: CASSVAGGVQETQYF.